This T cell receptor beta chain appears in the sequencing data of a study of blood T cell repertoires in COVID-19. As for the study in general: Italy, Spain and the United States were the sources of the convalescent and acute COVID-19 samples. PBMCs, B-cell-depleted T cells, or T cells provided the cDNA or gDNA that made up the material.

The J segment lost 0 bases and the V segment lost 3 bases, leaving 10 bases of the junction unmatched. The CDR3 runs 18 residues. CDR1 is KGHSH, CDR2 LQKENI, per germline. Original methodology: Reference gene primers were amplified, and this amplification served to estimate nucleated cell counts. Sequencing used immunoSEQ multiplex PCR; TCRdb keeps in-frame clones, though not all of them. The V and J calls and the clone size are those of that table, but D and trimming were determined from the DNA. Of 85,000 to 110,000 clones listed, 89% are singletons. V usage is TRBV18 and J usage is TRBJ2-3, with 9 bases lining up with TRBD2. Sequenced sample: peripheral blood. The sequence came from a woman aged 55-69 years with acute or convalescent COVID-19. CDR3 region: CASSPMANLAGSTDTQYF. The CDR3 coding sequence is TGTGCCAGCTCACCGATGGCTAATCTAGCGGGGAGCACAGATACGCAGTATTTT.